Shown below are 2 T cell receptor beta chains from a single sample sequenced in a study of PD-1 blockade in mismatch repair-deficient tumors. TCRdb keeps only in-frame clones here, not all; method: immunoSEQ multiplex PCR. The sample lists some 51,000 clones, roughly 80% seen once, with more than 8% in the top ten. Sequenced here: peripheral blood, sampled 20 weeks after starting pembrolizumab. All receptors come from an adult with mismatch repair-deficient cancer.

V is TRBV7-9 and J is TRBJ1-1, with a weak D call TRBD1 (6 bases). From germline, CDR1 is SEHNR and CDR2 FQNEAQ (reference sequence). V was clipped by 5 bases and J by 0 bases, with 10 bases between them. CDR3 length: 14 amino acids. For the CDR3, the DNA is TGTGCCAGCAGCCAGGACAGAGTGAACACTGAAGCTTTCTTT. Its translation: CASSQDRVNTEAFF. Full variable domain (remainder filled in from reference TRBV7-9 and TRBJ1-1): DTGVSQNPRHKITKRGQNVTFRCDPISEHNRLYWYRQTLGQGPEFLTYFQNEAQLEKSRLLSDRFSAERPKGSFSTLEIQRTEQGDSAMYLCASSQDRVNTEAFFGQGTRLTVV.

This clone was detected only a few times. V usage is TRBV11-2 and J usage is TRBJ2-5, with TRBD2 as a possible D gene (5 bases). Germline values: CDR1 SGHAT, CDR2 FQNNGV. The length of the CDR3 is 14 residues. Trimming took off 5 bases at V and 4 bases at J, with 14 bases between the two ends. CDR3 bases: TGTGCCAGCAGCCCGGGGAGAGAGACAGAGACCCAGTACTTC. Translation gives CASSPGRETETQYF.